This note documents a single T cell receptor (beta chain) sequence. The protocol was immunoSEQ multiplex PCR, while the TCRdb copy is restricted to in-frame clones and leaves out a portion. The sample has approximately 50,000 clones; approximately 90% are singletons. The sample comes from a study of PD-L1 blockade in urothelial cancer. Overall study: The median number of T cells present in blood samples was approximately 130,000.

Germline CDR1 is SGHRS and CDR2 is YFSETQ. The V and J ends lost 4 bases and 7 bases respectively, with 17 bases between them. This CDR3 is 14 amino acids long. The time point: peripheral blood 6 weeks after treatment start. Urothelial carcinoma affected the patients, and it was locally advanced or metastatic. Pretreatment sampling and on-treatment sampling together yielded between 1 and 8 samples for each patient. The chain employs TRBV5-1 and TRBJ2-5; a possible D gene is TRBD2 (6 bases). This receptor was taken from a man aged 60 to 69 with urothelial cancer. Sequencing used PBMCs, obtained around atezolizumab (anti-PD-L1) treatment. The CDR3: CASSPRLGTGTQYF. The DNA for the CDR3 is TGCGCCAGCAGCCCGCGACTAGGCACAGGGACCCAGTACTTC.